This TCR beta chain was captured by sequencing in a study of T cells after yellow fever vaccination (dated by TCRdb to between 2019 and 2020). Looking at the study overall: Libraries from fractions with low cell numbers were prepared with the SMART-Seq v4 Ultra Low Input RNA kit. To follow T-cell clones before and after both primary and booster YFV17D yellow fever vaccination, bulk TCR alpha and beta repertoires underwent longitudinal sequencing. Two healthy male donors, one aged 18 to 29 and one aged 30 to 40 years, made up the cohort. Blood was collected at multiple timepoints before and after primary and secondary immunization, and bulk PBMC replicates and cell subsets were isolated. On the study overall, not on this receptor specifically: Because abundant contaminating clonotypes from the bulk population could be contained in FACS-sorted repertoires, computational filtering was required. A small fraction of clonotypes appeared in both the CD4 and CD8 compartments, likely as a result of convergent recombination. Only a couple of donors were included in the study, so the extent to which the findings can be generalized is limited. The secondary T-cell response was found to be weaker but faster than the primary response, with a peak reached on day 5 rather than on day 15. After the booster, most clones that had expanded after primary vaccination were detected again (approximately 97% of CD4 and under 90% of CD8), suggesting broad maintenance of memory.

Read against the paper, the sample's treatment or condition label means: live attenuated yellow fever vaccine strain. At each blood-draw timepoint, two biological replicates of bulk PBMCs were obtained. A standard Ficoll-Paque protocol was used to isolate PBMCs from peripheral blood. TriZol was used to extract RNA from bulk PBMCs, CD4 and CD8 fractions, and dextramer-positive and dextramer-negative fractions. Sequences ENHRY (CDR1) and SYGVKD (CDR2) are obtained from the germline V gene. The CDR3 holds 16 amino acids from the cysteine to the phenylalanine. Solely the CDR3 DNA is kept, with 48 bases framed from the first base. Trimming takes 0 bases from V and 4 bases from J, and the germline ends sit 13 bases apart. This clonotype was counted ten times or more. Its antigen remains undetermined. Nothing much larger sits one base from this clone, and base qualities are not available. Reads for this sample came from an Illumina NovaSeq 6000. Synthesis of TCR cDNA relied on 5'RACE template switching, a step that introduced a universal primer site along with unique molecular identifiers. cDNA synthesis was primed from both the TCR alpha and TCR beta constant segments. Library amplification used two PCR steps, and the second PCR step added sample barcodes and sequencing adapters. Libraries were sequenced on Illumina HiSeq 2500 (2x100 bp) or NovaSeq (2x150 bp). The study's processing was this. Reads were demultiplexed and collapsed into UMI consensus sequences with MIGEC, and V(D)J alignment was performed with MiXCR. Clonotypes responding to the vaccine were identified with edgeR on replicate PBMC samples, with the criteria of FDR below 0.01 and a log2 fold change above 5 up to day 15. Each bulk clonotype received a CD4 or CD8 identity based on whether the sequenced CD4 or CD8 repertoire contained that clonotype at higher abundance. TCRdb cleaned the public reads at Q25 with fastp, built clones with MiXCR and kept in-frame beta chains. CDR3 protein duplicates are merged, each entry listing the most common genes and DNA. The V and J calls reflect TCRdb's pipeline rather than the authors' work. The sample contains approximately 240,000 distinct CDR3 sequences, around 3.5% of them found a single time. The ten largest clonotypes hold roughly a fifth of the sample.

Source: PBMCs, taken 15 days after the yellow fever booster vaccination. The TCR comes from a man between 18 and 35 years old who received the YFV17D yellow fever vaccine. The chain is made from TRBV10-3 and TRBJ1-3; TRBD1 is possibly the D segment (5 matching bases). This receptor carries the CDR3 CAISESRRAEGNTIYF. The bases read TGTGCCATCAGTGAGTCGCGCAGGGCAGAAGGAAACACCATATATTTT.